One T cell receptor (beta chain) is described in this entry. The CDR3 length is 13 residues. Between the trimmed V and J ends, which lost 1 base and 3 bases, there was a span of 7 bases. Germline CDR1 MDHEN, CDR2 SYDVKM. This specimen comes from a study of blood T cell repertoires in COVID-19. As for the study in general: Sites in the United States, Italy and Spain provided acute and convalescent COVID-19 samples. In each case, the material was cDNA or gDNA derived from T cells, B-cell-depleted T cells, or PBMCs.

In the authors' workflow: How many nucleated cells were present was estimated from reference gene primer amplification. Profiling relied on immunoSEQ multiplex PCR, and the TCRdb table lists in-frame clones only, not all of them. D and trimming come from the DNA, and the V and J calls and clone size come from that table. Among 150,000 to 200,000 clones listed, more than 85% were seen once. The sequenced sample was peripheral blood. The sequence derives from a man between 65 and 80 years old with active or convalescent COVID-19. The chain recombines TRBV28 with TRBJ2-7, with TRBD1 as a possible D gene (5 bases). The CDR3, as DNA: TGTGCCAGCAGTTTATCAGGGTTCTACGAGCAGTACTTC. Its protein is CASSLSGFYEQYF. The full variable domain, with the rest looked up from reference TRBV28 and TRBJ2-7, is DVKVTQSSRYLVKRTGEKVFLECVQDMDHENMFWYRQDPGLGLRLIYFSYDVKMKEKGDIPEGYSVSREKKERFSLILESASTNQTSMYLCASSLSGFYEQYFGPGTRLTVT.